The 9 T cell receptor beta chains below all came from one sample that was sequenced in a study of shared clonotypes between healthy human individuals. Profiled with immunoSEQ multiplex PCR; TCRdb holds only in-frame clones, not every one. Of some 2,500,000 clones in the sample, around 90% are singletons; the top ten hold about 0.36%. Material for sequencing was naive CD4+ T cells from PBMCs. The subset here: CD45RA+ positively selected. The receptors here all came from a man younger than 30 in good health. Some clones in this sample may be carry-over from other donors' samples.

The genes are TRBV7-2 and TRBJ2-1; D possibly corresponds to TRBD2 (5 bases). Trimming pared 4 bases from V and 7 bases from J, leaving 20 bases between. Germline V gene data show CDR1 as SGHTA and CDR2 as FQGNSA. The CDR3 runs 16 residues. CDR3 in amino acids: CASSSHYNQRENEQFF. Written as DNA, the CDR3 is TGTGCCAGCAGCTCTCACTATAATCAAAGGGAGAATGAGCAGTTCTTC.

The chain links TRBV2 to TRBJ2-3; D unresolved. CDR3 length: 14 residues. From germline, CDR1 is SNHLY and CDR2 FYNNEI. The germline V and J ends were trimmed by 0 bases and 4 bases, with 8 bases remaining between them. The CDR3 loop reads CASSEALGSDTQYF. CDR3 DNA: TGTGCCAGCAGTGAAGCGCTTGGGTCAGATACGCAGTATTTT. Drawing the rest from reference TRBV2 and TRBJ2-3, the complete variable domain is EPEVTQTPSHQVTQMGQEVILRCVPISNHLYFYWYRQILGQKVEFLVSFYNNEISEKSEIFDDQFSVERPDGSNFTLKIRSTKLEDSAMYFCASSEALGSDTQYFGPGTRLTVL.

The chain joins TRBV10-3 to TRBJ2-1; D is ambiguous. CDR1 is ENHRY, CDR2 SYGVKD, per germline. The ends were cut back, 0 bases at V and 8 bases at J, with 14 bases in the middle. The CDR3 contains 15 residues. The CDR3 loop reads CAISESGSRTHEQFF. In DNA, the CDR3 is TGTGCCATCAGTGAGTCGGGTTCTCGGACCCATGAGCAGTTCTTC.

This chain connects TRBV6-4 to TRBJ2-1; 10 bases agree with TRBD2. V lost 0 bases, J lost 7 bases, and 9 bases stayed unmatched. Germline V gene sequence: CDR1 MRHNA, CDR2 SNTAGT. This CDR3 is 17 amino acids long. Written as DNA, the CDR3 is TGTGCCAGCAGTGACTCGAAACCTCCGGGACTAGCGAATGAGCAGTTCTTC. Translation gives CASSDSKPPGLANEQFF.

The gene calls are TRBV5-4 and TRBJ2-7; tentatively, D is TRBD1 or TRBD2 (6 bases each). CDR3 length: 14 residues. CDR1 and CDR2 from the germline V gene are SGHNT and YYREEE (reference sequence). V lost 0 bases and J lost 5, with 12 bases in between. CDR3 bases: TGTGCCAGCAGCTTGGAAGGGGGGTTCGACGAGCAGTACTTC. Encoded protein: CASSLEGGFDEQYF.

The CDR3 reads CASTDRTAAYYGYTF. The DNA of the CDR3 is TGTGCCAGTACGGATAGGACAGCAGCTTACTATGGCTACACCTTC. The chain recombines TRBV5-6 with TRBJ1-2, with D tentatively TRBD1 (6 bases). The V and J ends lost 8 bases and 3 bases respectively, with 20 bases between them. The germline CDR1 and CDR2 sequences are SGHDT and YYEEEE. This CDR3 is built from 15 residues.

There are a few counts of this clone. The rearrangement links TRBV7-2 to TRBJ1-3; 7 bases map to TRBD1. Unmatched junction bases numbered 2, after V lost 1 base and J lost 2 bases. Germline assignment: CDR1 SGHTA and CDR2 FQGNSA. This CDR3 has 15 residues. This chain's CDR3 is CASSLGGTAGNTIYF. The CDR3 nucleotides read TGTGCCAGCAGCTTAGGAGGGACAGCTGGAAACACCATATATTTT.

CDR3 sequence reads: CASRRRTVFFQPQHF. In DNA form, the CDR3 reads TGTGCCAGCAGACGAAGGACAGTGTTCTTTCAGCCCCAGCATTTT. The chain has TRBV28 and TRBJ1-5; a weak D match, TRBD1 (6 bases). The V and J ends lost 6 bases and 6 bases respectively, with 18 bases between them. This CDR3 spans 15 amino acids. Germline V gives CDR1 MDHEN, CDR2 SYDVKM.

The rearrangement links TRBV28 to TRBJ2-1; D unclear. The germline V and J ends were trimmed by 3 bases and 5 bases, with 8 bases remaining between them. The CDR3 runs to 13 residues. The germline V gene encodes CDR1 MDHEN and CDR2 SYDVKM. CDR3 loop: CASSFPHDNEQFF. Written as DNA, the CDR3 is TGTGCCAGCAGTTTCCCCCACGACAATGAGCAGTTCTTC.